Listed here are 27 T cell receptor beta chains from one sample, sequenced in a study of blood T cell repertoires in COVID-19. Here immunoSEQ multiplex PCR was the method, and the copy in TCRdb shows in-frame clones only, minus some. The sample carries roughly 280,000 clones, approximately 82% recorded once. Sample: peripheral blood. Source of these receptors: a man aged 60-69 years who had recovered from COVID-19.

V is TRBV6-2 or TRBV6-3 and J is TRBJ2-5; D perhaps matches TRBD2 (7 bases). The CDR3 totals 17 residues. V lost 5 bases and J 4 bases, leaving 23 bases between the germline ends. Looked up from germline, CDR1 is MNHEY and CDR2 is SVGEGT. The CDR3 region has the DNA TGTGCCAGCAGTAGGGGGGCGGGGGCCGTAGAGTCAGAGACCCAGTACTTC. Translated: CASSRGAGAVESETQYF.

The chain carries TRBV3-1 (or the pseudogene TRBV3-2) and TRBJ2-5; 16 nucleotides match TRBD2. Germline V lookup: CDR1 LGHDT, CDR2 YNNKEL (reference sequence). This CDR3 is 16 amino acids long. V dropped 4 bases and J dropped 5; count of bases not matched to a gene: 4. CDR3 residues: CASSPGTSGRAETQYF. As DNA, the CDR3 is TGTGCCAGCAGCCCCGGGACTAGCGGGAGGGCGGAGACCCAGTACTTC.

This sequence joins TRBV5-6 and TRBJ2-3, with 9 bases that match TRBD1. The CDR3 runs 15 residues. Losses at the gene ends were 5 bases for V and 6 bases for J; bases not matched to a gene: 10. Germline lookup yields CDR1 SGHDT and CDR2 YYEEEE. The CDR3 spells CASRFGQGRRDTQYF. CDR3 bases: TGTGCCAGCAGATTCGGACAGGGGCGACGTGATACGCAGTATTTT.

The chain links TRBV28 to TRBJ2-4; 8 bases match TRBD2. The CDR3 has 14 amino acids. V gave up 6 bases and J gave up 9 bases; unmatched junction bases: 10. CDR1 and CDR2 (germline): MDHEN, SYDVKM. The CDR3: CASRPGGAIGIQYF. The CDR3 nucleotides read TGTGCCAGCAGACCCGGGGGGGCCATAGGCATTCAGTACTTC.

This clone appeared a single time. The CDR3 loop reads CASNVETASTEAFF. CDR3 in DNA: TGTGCCAGTAATGTCGAGACAGCGAGCACTGAAGCTTTCTTT. The J gene is TRBJ1-1, the V gene TRBV19, with a weak D call TRBD1 (5 bases). The CDR3 consists of 14 residues. From germline, CDR1 is LNHDA and CDR2 SQIVND (reference sequence). The V end was cut by 7 bases, the J end by 4 bases, with 16 bases between.

J is TRBJ2-6 and V is TRBV4-1, with TRBD1 matching 8 bases. Germline V gene data show CDR1 as MGHRA and CDR2 as YSYEKL. J was trimmed by 2 bases and V by 0 bases; bases with no gene match: 6. There are 18 residues in the CDR3. CDR3 in DNA: TGCGCCAGCAGCCAAGAAAGGCAGGGGGCGGCTGGGGCCAACGTCCTGACTTTC. Protein product: CASSQERQGAAGANVLTF.

J is TRBJ2-5 and V is TRBV9, with 9 positions matching TRBD1. The length of the CDR3 is 15 residues. J was trimmed by 5 bases and V by 3 bases; bases with no gene match: 8. Germline V gene lookup returns CDR1 SGDLS and CDR2 YYNGEE. In nucleotides, the CDR3 is TGTGCCAGCAGCGCCAACGACAGGGGGTGGGAGACCCAGTACTTC. It specifies CASSANDRGWETQYF. The full variable domain, completed using reference TRBV9 and TRBJ2-5, is DSGVTQTPKHLITATGQRVTLRCSPRSGDLSVYWYQQSLDQGLQFLIQYYNGEERAKGNILERFSAQQFPDLHSELNLSSLELGDSALYFCASSANDRGWETQYFGPGTRLLVL.

This chain uses TRBV30 with TRBJ1-2, with 8 bases that match TRBD1. This CDR3 spans 14 amino acids. J gave up 4 bases and V 2 bases, and 6 bases lay outside the gene matches. From germline, CDR1 is GTSNPN and CDR2 SVGIG (reference sequence). CDR3 in DNA: TGTGCCTGGAGTATGGCAGGGGGCAGCTATGGCTACACCTTC. It specifies CAWSMAGGSYGYTF. The full variable domain, in which reference TRBV30 and TRBJ1-2 provide the parts outside the CDR3, is SQTIHQWPATLVQPVGSPLSLECTVEGTSNPNLYWYRQAAGRGLQLLFYSVGIGQISSEVPQNLSASRPQDRQFILSSKKLLLSDSGFYLCAWSMAGGSYGYTFGSGTRLTVV.

V usage is TRBV27 and J usage is TRBJ2-3, with D perhaps TRBD1 (5 bases). Trimming shortened V by 2 bases and J by 4 bases, and 10 bases separated the two germline ends. The germline CDR1 and CDR2 sequences are MNHEY and SMNVEV (reference sequence). This CDR3 contains 14 residues. The CDR3: CASSLGSGSDTQYF. The CDR3 coding sequence is TGTGCCAGCAGTTTAGGGTCAGGGTCAGATACGCAGTATTTT.

The chain carries TRBV3-1 (or the pseudogene TRBV3-2) and TRBJ2-2; weak D call: TRBD2 (6 bases). The CDR3 is made up of 15 amino acids. The V end was cut by 5 bases, the J end by 7 bases, with 17 bases between. CDR1 is LGHDT, CDR2 YNNKEL, per germline (reference sequence). This CDR3 reads CASSNRDSLVGELFF. CDR3 sequence (DNA): TGTGCCAGCAGCAACCGGGACTCCCTGGTCGGGGAGCTGTTTTTT.

V and J are TRBV4-1 and TRBJ1-1, with 9 bases lining up with TRBD1. CDR1 is MGHRA, CDR2 YSYEKL, per germline. V lost 4 bases to trimming and J lost 3 bases; unmatched junction nucleotides: 6. The CDR3 contains 15 residues. The CDR3 coding sequence is TGCGCCAGCAGCCTAGGGGGACAGGGAGACACTGAAGCTTTCTTT. Its translation: CASSLGGQGDTEAFF.

On this clone: Other nucleotide sequences in the sample specify the same CDR3. The chain is built from TRBV6-5 and TRBJ1-5; TRBD1 matches 9 bases. Unmatched junction bases numbered 2, after V lost 6 bases and J lost 5 bases. Per the germline V gene, CDR1 is MNHEY and CDR2 is SVGAGI. The CDR3 runs 13 residues. The DNA of the CDR3 is TGTGCCAGCAGGGGACAGGGTGATCAGCCCCAGCATTTT. This encodes CASRGQGDQPQHF.

The chain combines TRBV5-1 with TRBJ2-4; 8 bases match TRBD2. From germline, CDR1 is SGHRS and CDR2 YFSETQ. The CDR3 consists of 17 residues. Trimming at V came to 3 bases and at J to 7 bases, leaving 15 bases not matched to a gene. For the CDR3, the DNA is TGCGCCAGCAGCTGGGGCCCTCTTTCGGGAGGGCCGAACATTCAGTACTTC. Translating it yields CASSWGPLSGGPNIQYF. Using reference TRBV5-1 and TRBJ2-4 for the parts outside the CDR3, the full variable domain is KAGVTQTPRYLIKTRGQQVTLSCSPISGHRSVSWYQQTPGQGLQFLFEYFSETQRNKGNFPGRFSGRQFSNSRSEMNVSTLELGDSALYLCASSWGPLSGGPNIQYFGAGTRLSVL.

The chain recombines TRBV19 with TRBJ2-4; TRBD1 agrees at 7 bases. V was pared by 6 bases and J by 7 bases, with 15 bases of the junction left unmatched. This CDR3 region has 16 residues. CDR1 and CDR2 (germline): LNHDA, SQIVND (reference sequence). CDR3: CASRPRGDRAGNIQYF. DNA of the CDR3: TGTGCCAGTAGACCCCGTGGCGACAGGGCCGGGAACATTCAGTACTTC. Full variable domain (missing parts from reference TRBV19 and TRBJ2-4): DGGITQSPKYLFRKEGQNVTLSCEQNLNHDAMYWYRQDPGQGLRLIYYSQIVNDFQKGDIAEGYSVSREKKESFPLTVTSAQKNPTAFYLCASRPRGDRAGNIQYFGAGTRLSVL.

V is TRBV19 and J is TRBJ1-6; 7 nucleotides match TRBD1. The V gene's germline CDR1 is LNHDA and CDR2 SQIVND (reference sequence). CDR3 length: 13 residues. V trimming: 8 bases; J trimming: 9 bases; junction bases outside the gene matches: 7. This CDR3 is CASREGAGSPLHF. CDR3 DNA sequence: TGTGCCAGTCGGGAGGGGGCTGGTTCACCCCTCCACTTT.

This chain links TRBV7-3 with TRBJ2-3, with D possibly matching TRBD2 (5 bases). The CDR3 contains 18 residues. V was pared by 0 bases and J by 6 bases, with 22 bases between. Germline CDR1 reads SGHTA; CDR2 reads FQGTGA. The CDR3 here is CASSLTGPRGSGMDTQYF. As DNA, the CDR3 is TGTGCCAGCAGCTTAACCGGGCCGCGAGGTTCGGGGATGGATACGCAGTATTTT.

The rearrangement joins TRBV9 to TRBJ1-2, with D unclear. Trimming took 1 base from V and 3 from J, leaving 7 bases between them. The CDR3 runs 13 residues. Germline V CDR1 and CDR2: SGDLS, YYNGEE. The CDR3 here is CASSVFEDYGYTF. CDR3 bases: TGTGCCAGCAGCGTATTCGAGGACTATGGCTACACCTTC.

The J gene is TRBJ2-1, the V gene TRBV11-1; D is possibly TRBD1 (6 bases). The CDR3 is 13 residues long. Germline V gives CDR1 SGHAT, CDR2 FQDESV (reference sequence). V lost 5 bases to trimming and J lost 8 bases, with 13 bases between them. The CDR3 protein is CASSPIGGDEQFF. CDR3 coding DNA: TGTGCCAGCAGCCCAATTGGGGGCGATGAGCAGTTCTTC.

This chain uses TRBV6-5 with TRBJ2-7; D is possibly TRBD1 (6 bases). With 6 bases removed from V and 0 bases from J, the gap between germline ends came to 12 bases. Germline CDR1 is MNHEY and CDR2 is SVGAGI. CDR3 length: 14 residues. In DNA, the CDR3 is TGTGCCAGCAGAATACAGGGATTCTCCTACGAGCAGTACTTC. Amino acid sequence: CASRIQGFSYEQYF.

This chain uses TRBV15 with TRBJ2-7; 11 bases map to TRBD2. The J segment lost 2 bases and the V segment lost 1 base, leaving 1 base of the junction unmatched. This CDR3 has 15 residues. Germline loops: CDR1 LNHNV, CDR2 YYDKDF (reference sequence). CDR3 sequence (DNA): TGTGCCACCAGCAGAGCTAGCGGGGGGACCTACGAGCAGTACTTC. It codes for CATSRASGGTYEQYF.

The chain combines TRBV7-2 with TRBJ2-1; 12 nucleotides match TRBD2. The CDR3 is 17 amino acids. Trimming took 5 bases from V and 2 from J; bases not matched to a gene: 7. Germline CDR1 and CDR2: SGHTA and FQGNSA. CDR3 residues: CASSLGLAGTTYNEQFF. In DNA, the CDR3 is TGTGCCAGCAGCCTCGGACTAGCGGGAACCACCTACAATGAGCAGTTCTTC.

This chain joins TRBV28 and TRBJ2-3; TRBD1 matches 7 bases. CDR1 is MDHEN, CDR2 SYDVKM, per germline. The junction had 6 bases not matched to a gene; V was cut back by 3 bases and J by 3 bases. The CDR3 consists of 15 residues. CDR3 bases: TGTGCCAGCAGTTTCGTCGACAGGGAGACAGATACGCAGTATTTT. It translates to CASSFVDRETDTQYF.

In this sample, this clone turned up a few times. This sequence joins TRBV25-1 and TRBJ2-1, with D perhaps matching TRBD2 (6 bases). Between the trimmed V and J ends, which lost 4 bases and 3 bases, there was a span of 10 bases. In germline, CDR1 is MGHDK, CDR2 SYGVNS. The CDR3 has 14 amino acids. In nucleotides, the CDR3 is TGTGCCAGCAGTGGTCTAGCGAGCTACAATGAGCAGTTCTTC. Amino acid sequence: CASSGLASYNEQFF.

The chain recombines TRBV30 with TRBJ1-6; 10 bases are a match to TRBD1. V trimming: 1 base; J trimming: 11 bases; junction bases outside the gene matches: 8. The V gene's germline CDR1 is GTSNPN and CDR2 SVGIG (reference sequence). The CDR3 is 15 residues long. CDR3 in DNA: TGTGCCTGGAGTGCGGGACAGGGGTATTCGGCACCCCTCCACTTT. It encodes CAWSAGQGYSAPLHF.

V gene TRBV18 combines with J gene TRBJ1-5; a possible D gene is TRBD1 (5 bases). The CDR3 sequence is 13 residues long. The V gene's germline CDR1 is KGHSH and CDR2 LQKENI. Trimming left V 5 bases short and J 6 bases short, with 11 bases between. The CDR3 region has the DNA TGTGCCAGCTCATCCCGCGACAGTCAGCCCCAGCATTTT. It specifies CASSSRDSQPQHF.

This rearrangement joins TRBV9 to TRBJ2-1; 10 bases fit TRBD2. The V gene's germline CDR1 is SGDLS and CDR2 YYNGEE. The CDR3 is 14 residues long. With 3 bases clipped from V and 6 bases from J, the junction kept 3 bases outside the gene matches. The CDR3 DNA is TGTGCCAGCAGCGCATGGACTAGCGGCAATGAGCAGTTCTTC. It translates to CASSAWTSGNEQFF.

A few counts support this clone. V and J are TRBV19 and TRBJ2-7; tentative D call: TRBD2 (6 bases). Germline CDR1 reads LNHDA; CDR2 reads SQIVND (reference sequence). V lost 3 bases and J 3 bases, leaving 18 bases between the germline ends. CDR3 length: 16 residues. The CDR3 spells CASSIFRLEGLYEQYF. CDR3 in DNA: TGTGCCAGTAGTATTTTTCGCTTGGAGGGCCTCTACGAGCAGTACTTC. The full variable domain, with the rest looked up from reference TRBV19 and TRBJ2-7, is DGGITQSPKYLFRKEGQNVTLSCEQNLNHDAMYWYRQDPGQGLRLIYYSQIVNDFQKGDIAEGYSVSREKKESFPLTVTSAQKNPTAFYLCASSIFRLEGLYEQYFGPGTRLTVT.